This T cell receptor beta chain is from a study of blood T cell repertoires in COVID-19 (dated by TCRdb to 2020 to 2021). Broadly, across the study: The collaborator samples originated in the United States, Italy and Spain and spanned the acute and convalescent phases of COVID-19. The material from the prospective study consisted of cDNA or gDNA derived from T cells, B-cell-depleted T cells, or PBMCs. Subjects who had been exposed to COVID-19, were actively infected with it, or had recovered from it provided the deeply sampled blood TCRbeta repertoires that made up the dataset. The repertoires were released in a freely available public database meant as a resource for research on the immune response to SARS-CoV-2. Samples were obtained from the ongoing ImmuneRACE study (first 160 participants) and from about 1,300 subjects provided by 6 global collaborators. A de-identified subject ID, COVID-19 status, age in years and sex were almost always included in the sample metadata. HLA class I and class II types, where available, came from metadata supplied by the sample provider rather than from assay-based typing.

As regards this clone: What this receptor recognizes is not known. Per-base qualities were not stored, and no clone one base away is much larger.

Broad study findings and their caveats: The amount of clinical and demographic metadata varied by source and participant and was provided uncurated.

Collaborating institutions collected whole blood in K2EDTA tubes following their own protocols. For TCRbeta analysis, collaborators shipped samples as frozen whole blood, isolated PBMCs, or DNA extracted from either of those sample types. TCRbeta CDR3 regions were amplified from genomic DNA using the immunoSEQ Assay, a bias-controlled multiplex PCR. Per the source publication's procedure: Within the assay, amplification of reference gene primers was used to estimate how many nucleated cells each sample contained. Sequence reads were collapsed and filtered to measure the absolute abundance of every unique TCRbeta CDR3 rearrangement. For each sample, productive Simpson clonality was calculated by taking the square root of Simpson's diversity index across productive rearrangements. This immuneACCESS table, as held by TCRdb, lists in-frame sequences with V and J called but not all clones. Of the missing ones, under half trace to an unresolved V gene in checked studies; the others have no known cause. That table supplies the V and J calls and clone size; D and trimming were determined from the DNA. In all, the sample holds about 71,000 clones, and roughly 82% of those were seen once. The top ten clonotypes cover approximately 27% of the sample.

The germline V gene encodes CDR1 SGHDT and CDR2 YYEEEE. From cysteine to phenylalanine, the CDR3 is 16 amino acids long. Here the CDR3 DNA is all that survives: 48 bases in frame from base 1. V is shortened by 2 bases, J by 2 bases, and the region joining them spans 17 bases. This TCR was sampled from a woman older than 75 with active or convalescent COVID-19. The source material was peripheral blood. The chain joins TRBV5-6 to TRBJ2-7; the D segment could be TRBD1, given 6 matching bases. The CDR3 sequence is CASSLMTRQVTYEQYF. In nucleotide form, the sequence is TGTGCCAGCAGCTTAATGACCAGACAGGTTACCTACGAGCAGTACTTC.